The rows below give T cell receptor beta chains drawn from one sample of a study of CD8+ T cells in alopecia areata. Produced via immunoSEQ multiplex PCR; TCRdb's table is partial and in-frame only. The sample yields about 160,000 clones, around 59% seen once. Sample: CD4+ T cells sorted from blood, taken at week 24, from a patient treated with tofacitinib. All receptors derive from a human donor with alopecia areata. CDR3s include the opening cysteine and the closing phenylalanine or tryptophan. A D gene is named only where the DNA matches it firmly. Clone size is stated in some rows and not others, as once, few, many or a class when expanded.

TRBV2,.,TRBJ1-5,.,TGTGCCAGCAGCCAACGGGTAGAAAATCAGCCCCAGCATTTT,CASSQRVENQPQHF
TRBV2,.,TRBJ2-1,.,TGTGCCAGCAGTAGTTCTGGATACCCCTACAATGAGCAGTTCTTC,CASSSSGYPYNEQFF
TRBV20-1,.,TRBJ2-2,once,TGCAGCGGAGCTGGCGCCGGGGAGCTGTTTTTT,CSGAGAGELFF
TRBV27,.,TRBJ1-6,once,TGTGCCAGCAGAGGGGGGTATCTTAATTCACCCCTCCACTTT,CASRGGYLNSPLHF
TRBV6-5,.,TRBJ2-7,.,TGTGCCAGCAGTTCCGGCAGGGGAGTTGAAAAGCAGTACTTC,CASSSGRGVEKQYF
TRBV29-1,TRBD1,TRBJ1-4,few,TGCAGCGTTGAACCTTACAGGGGCGAAAAACTGTTTTTT,CSVEPYRGEKLFF
TRBV14,.,TRBJ2-2,.,TGTGCCAGCAGCCAAGTTCAGGACCCCACCGGGGAGCTGTTTTTT,CASSQVQDPTGELFF
TRBV28,.,TRBJ1-2,.,TGTGCCACCCAGACCGGTAGGGGCTACACCTTC,CATQTGRGYTF
TRBV11-2,TRBD1,TRBJ2-7,.,TGTGCCAGCAGCTTAGGACAGGGGGCCAACGAGCAGTACTTC,CASSLGQGANEQYF
TRBV7-2,.,TRBJ2-3,.,TGTGCCAGCAGCTTGGGGCAAAGGGCAGATACGCAGTATTTT,CASSLGQRADTQYF
TRBV7-2,TRBD1,TRBJ1-5,.,TGTGCCAGCAGCTACAGGGGCGGCCAGCCCCAGCATTTT,CASSYRGGQPQHF
TRBV29-1,.,TRBJ2-3,few,TGCAGCGTTGGTGAGGGGAGCACAGATACGCAGTATTTT,CSVGEGSTDTQYF
TRBV4-1,TRBD1,TRBJ1-5,few,TGCGCCAGCAGCCCCGACGGACAGGGAAGTCAGCCCCAGCATTTT,CASSPDGQGSQPQHF
TRBV5-1,.,TRBJ2-2,.,TGCGCCAGCAGCTTCCTGACCACGAACACCGGGGAGCTGTTTTTT,CASSFLTTNTGELFF
TRBV5-1,TRBD1,TRBJ2-5,.,TGCGCCAGCAGCTTGGCCCGAAGGACAGGCCCAGAGACCCAGTACTTC,CASSLARRTGPETQYF
TRBV27,.,TRBJ2-5,few,TGTGCCAGCAGCCTCCAGATACAAGAGACCCAGTACTTC,CASSLQIQETQYF
TRBV18,TRBD2,TRBJ2-7,.,TGTGCCAGCTCACCAAGCCATAGCGGGGGGAACTACGAGCAGTACTTC,CASSPSHSGGNYEQYF
TRBV30,.,TRBJ1-5,.,TGTGCCTGGGCGGCCGCTCAGCCCCAGCATTTT,CAWAAAQPQHF
TRBV7-2,.,TRBJ2-7,.,TGTGCCAGCAGCCCTCTAGGCCCCTATTACGAGCAGTACTTC,CASSPLGPYYEQYF